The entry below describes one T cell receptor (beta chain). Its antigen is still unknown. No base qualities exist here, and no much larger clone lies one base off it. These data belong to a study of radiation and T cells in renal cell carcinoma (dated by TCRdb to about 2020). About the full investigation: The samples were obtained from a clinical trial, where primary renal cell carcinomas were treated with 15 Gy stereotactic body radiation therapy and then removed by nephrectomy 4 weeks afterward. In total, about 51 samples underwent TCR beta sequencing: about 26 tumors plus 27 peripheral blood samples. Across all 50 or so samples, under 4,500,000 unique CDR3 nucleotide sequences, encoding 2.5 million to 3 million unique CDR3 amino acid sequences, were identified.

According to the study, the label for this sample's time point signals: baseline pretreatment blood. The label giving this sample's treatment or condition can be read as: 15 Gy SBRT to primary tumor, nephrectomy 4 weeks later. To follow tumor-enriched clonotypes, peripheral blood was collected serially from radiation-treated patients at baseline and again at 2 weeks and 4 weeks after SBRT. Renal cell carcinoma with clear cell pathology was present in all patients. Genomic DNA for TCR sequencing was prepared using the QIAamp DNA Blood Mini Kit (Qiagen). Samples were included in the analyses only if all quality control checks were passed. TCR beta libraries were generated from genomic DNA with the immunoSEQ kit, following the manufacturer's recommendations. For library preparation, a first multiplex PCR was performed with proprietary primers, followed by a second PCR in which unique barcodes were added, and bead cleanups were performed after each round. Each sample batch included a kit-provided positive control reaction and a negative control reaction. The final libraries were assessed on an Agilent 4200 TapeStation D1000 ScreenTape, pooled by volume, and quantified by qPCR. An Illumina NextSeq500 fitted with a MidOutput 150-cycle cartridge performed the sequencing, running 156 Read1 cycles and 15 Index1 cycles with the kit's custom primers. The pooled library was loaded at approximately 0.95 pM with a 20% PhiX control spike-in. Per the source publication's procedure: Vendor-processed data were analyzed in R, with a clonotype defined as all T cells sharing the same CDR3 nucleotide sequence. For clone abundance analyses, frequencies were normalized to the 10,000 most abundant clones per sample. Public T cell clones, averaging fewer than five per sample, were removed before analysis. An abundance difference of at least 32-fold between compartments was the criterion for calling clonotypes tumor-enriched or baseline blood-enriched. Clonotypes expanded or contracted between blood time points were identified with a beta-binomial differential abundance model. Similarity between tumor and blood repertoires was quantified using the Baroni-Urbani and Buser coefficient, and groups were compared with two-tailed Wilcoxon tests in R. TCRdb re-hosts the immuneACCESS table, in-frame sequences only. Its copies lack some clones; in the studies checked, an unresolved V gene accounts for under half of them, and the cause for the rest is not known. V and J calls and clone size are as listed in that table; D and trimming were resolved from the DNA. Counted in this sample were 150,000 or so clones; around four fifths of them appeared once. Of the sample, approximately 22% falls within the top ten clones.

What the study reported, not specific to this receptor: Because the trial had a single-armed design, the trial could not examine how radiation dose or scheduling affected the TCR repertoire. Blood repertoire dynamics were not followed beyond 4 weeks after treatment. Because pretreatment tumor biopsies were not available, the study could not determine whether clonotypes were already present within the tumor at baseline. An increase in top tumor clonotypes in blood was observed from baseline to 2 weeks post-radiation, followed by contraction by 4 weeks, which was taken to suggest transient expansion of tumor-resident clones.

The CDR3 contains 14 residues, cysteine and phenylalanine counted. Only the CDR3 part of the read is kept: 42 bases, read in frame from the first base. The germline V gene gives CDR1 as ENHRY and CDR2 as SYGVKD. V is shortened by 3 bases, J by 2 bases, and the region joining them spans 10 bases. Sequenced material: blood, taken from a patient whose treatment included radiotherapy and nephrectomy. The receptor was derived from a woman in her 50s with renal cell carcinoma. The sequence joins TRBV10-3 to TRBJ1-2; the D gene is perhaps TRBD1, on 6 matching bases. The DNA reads TGTGCCATCAGTGAACGTGGACAGAACTATGGCTACACCTTC. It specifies CAISERGQNYGYTF.